One sample yielded the 10 T cell receptor beta chains listed below, sequenced in a study of human T cells and chemical hapten exposure. Stated time point: patch test 1, 2 weeks after DPC sensitization. Treatment indicated: therapeutic diphenylcyclopropenone sensitization with weekly scalp DPC. TCRdb fed the RACE reads into MiXCR, producing one record per CDR3 protein. The sample consists of about 120,000 distinct CDR3 sequences, approximately 15% of them appearing once. Specimen: whole blood, collected in connection with sensitization to the hapten diphenylcyclopropenone (DPC). These receptors originate from a man aged 18 to 29 with alopecia areata. Some clones in this sample may be carry-over from other donors' samples.

This clonotype was seen only a few times. The chain employs TRBV4-3 and TRBJ1-1; unclear D gene. The CDR3 runs to 14 residues. V lost 1 base and J 1 base, leaving 7 bases between the germline ends. CDR1 LGHNA and CDR2 YSLEER come from the germline V gene. DNA of the CDR3: TGCGCCAGCAGCCAAGGGACGAGGAACACTGAAGCTTTCTTT. This sequence encodes CASSQGTRNTEAFF.

This clonotype was counted a few times. The CDR3 nucleotides are TGTGCCAGCAGTTACTCCGTCCAGGGGAACGGGGAGCTGTTTTTT. Translated, it gives CASSYSVQGNGELFF. The chain employs TRBV6-2 or TRBV6-3 and TRBJ2-2, with D tentatively TRBD1 (6 bases). CDR3 length: 15 residues. CDR1 MNHEY and CDR2 SVGEGT come from the germline V gene. Trimming removed 0 bases at V and 7 bases at J, with 12 bases between.

This clonotype turned up a few times. The V and J genes are TRBV29-1 and TRBJ2-3; D is unresolved. The V end lost 3 bases, the J end lost 4 bases, and 8 bases lay between the germline ends. The germline gives CDR1 SQVTM, CDR2 ANQGSEA. The CDR3 is made up of 12 amino acids. In nucleotides, the CDR3 is TGCAGCGTTGAGGTTCGACCAGATACGCAGTATTTT. As protein: CSVEVRPDTQYF.

This chain uses TRBV9 with TRBJ1-3; maybe TRBD1 (5 bases). The length of the CDR3 is 18 residues. CDR1 is SGDLS, CDR2 YYNGEE, per germline. Trimming shortened V by 0 bases and J by 0 bases, and 16 bases separated the two germline ends. CDR3 protein: CASSVGGRGPNSGNTIYF. The CDR3 DNA follows: TGTGCCAGCAGCGTAGGAGGGAGGGGCCCGAACTCTGGAAACACCATATATTTT.

CDR3 loop: CASSEPQFSYNEQFF. DNA of the CDR3: TGTGCCAGCAGTGAACCCCAATTCTCCTACAATGAGCAGTTCTTC. This chain connects TRBV25-1 to TRBJ2-1; D uncertain. The CDR3 has 15 residues. Germline loops: CDR1 MGHDK, CDR2 SYGVNS. The germline V and J ends were trimmed by 2 bases and 0 bases, with 8 bases remaining between them.

A few counts support this clonotype. The chain has TRBV3-1 and TRBJ1-1; the D gene is possibly TRBD1 (5 bases). Looked up from germline, CDR1 is LGHDT and CDR2 is YNNKEL (reference sequence). V was pared by 8 bases and J by 5 bases, with 9 bases between. The CDR3 loop spans 11 amino acids. DNA of the CDR3: TGTGCCAGCGTAAAGGGGACTGAAGCTTTCTTT. Its translation: CASVKGTEAFF.

V usage is TRBV7-9 and J usage is TRBJ1-1; 8 nucleotides match TRBD1. The CDR3 loop spans 13 amino acids. CDR1 is SEHNR and CDR2 is FQNEAQ in the germline V gene (reference sequence). V gave up 5 bases and J gave up 11 bases; unmatched junction bases: 10. CDR3 bases: TGTGCCAGCAGCCTTCAGGGGGCGGCGATGGCTTTCTTT. It is translated as CASSLQGAAMAFF.

The rearrangement links TRBV6-5 to TRBJ2-7; D gene ambiguous. V dropped 2 bases and J dropped 3 bases, with 8 bases sitting between them. CDR3 length: 13 residues. CDR1 MNHEY and CDR2 SVGAGI come from the germline V gene. In DNA, the CDR3 is TGTGCCAGCAGTTACGGACCTTACTACGAGCAGTACGTC. Its translation: CASSYGPYYEQYV.

This rearrangement joins TRBV7-9 to TRBJ2-3, with 9 bases that match TRBD2. There are 16 residues in the CDR3. J was trimmed by 2 bases and V by 1 base; bases with no gene match: 4. Germline V gene lookup returns CDR1 SEHNR and CDR2 FQNEAQ (reference sequence). CDR3 sequence: CASSLVSGGITDTQYF. CDR3 sequence (DNA): TGTGCCAGCAGCTTAGTAAGCGGGGGGATCACAGATACGCAGTATTTT.

J is TRBJ1-5 and V is TRBV4-3; D perhaps matches TRBD1 (5 bases). V was pared by 0 bases and J by 5 bases, with 14 bases between. The length of the CDR3 is 16 residues. CDR1 and CDR2 from the germline V gene are LGHNA and YSLEER. Here the CDR3 reads CASSQDGPGTDQPQHF. DNA for the CDR3: TGCGCCAGCAGCCAAGATGGTCCAGGGACCGATCAGCCCCAGCATTTT.